This TCR beta chain was captured by sequencing in a study of OX40 agonist ivuxolimab in advanced cancers. Looking at the study overall: Ivuxolimab was a fully human IgG2 agonistic monoclonal antibody targeting the costimulatory receptor OX40 (CD134). Peripheral TCRbeta sequencing was intended to test whether TCR sequence diversity was altered and clonal T-cell expansion was caused by ivuxolimab. Of the roughly 53 patients in dose escalation, some 20 had hepatocellular carcinoma, some 15 had melanoma, 9 had renal cell carcinoma and 9 had head and neck cancer. Intravenous ivuxolimab was administered to patients every 2 weeks at six dose levels: 0.01, 0.1, 0.3, 1.5, 3 and 10 mg/kg. The paper reports the monotherapy dose-escalation portion (N of about 50 patients) of the phase I ivuxolimab trial. Prior anti-PD-1, anti-PD-L1 or anti-CTLA-4 therapy was permitted, and less than 45% of dose-escalation patients had received checkpoint inhibitors. Three dose-escalation patients achieved partial responses, one with hepatocellular carcinoma and two with cutaneous melanoma. The dose-escalation cohort was 80% to 90% male with a mean age of roughly 60 years, ranging from about 23 to 85. Overall study outcomes, separate from this receptor: At doses of 0.1 to 3.0 mg/kg, clonal expansion of both CD4+ and CD8+ T cells in blood was seen between baseline and week 6. In the 0.1-3.0 mg/kg groups, partial responders were among the patients with the lowest normalized peripheral clonal expansion, particularly in CD8+ T cells. Low levels of normalized T-cell clonal expansion were also seen in some patients who did not respond. After ivuxolimab, more expanded clones were found on average in CD8+ T cells than in CD4+ T cells. The antigen specificity of the peripheral T cells that underwent clonal expansion was not determined.

Genomic DNA was extracted from sorted cells for sequencing of the TCRbeta CDR3 region. TCRbeta CDR3 regions were sequenced using the immunoSEQ Assay. TCRdb provides this immuneACCESS table in a form limited to in-frame rearrangements. Some clones are lacking; in checked studies, under half of them reflect an unresolved V gene, and why the rest are absent is not known. The sample data list 50,000 to 85,000 clones, and around 87% of these were observed just once. Around 2% of the sample is taken by the ten largest. With respect to this clone: Its cognate antigen has yet to be identified. Base qualities were left out, and no much larger clone turns up one base away.

The CDR3, from cysteine to phenylalanine, totals 12 residues. Solely the CDR3 DNA is kept, with 36 bases framed from the first base. CDR1 and CDR2, looked up from the germline V gene (reference sequence), are GTSNPN and SVGIG. V and J are truncated by 5 bases and 2 bases respectively, leaving an intervening sequence of 10 bases. Patients with a history of autoimmune disease or receiving systemic immunosuppression were excluded from the trial. Peripheral blood for TCR sequencing was collected from all dose cohorts at baseline, on cycle 4 day 1, and on cycle 7 day 1. The samples were drawn from a first-in-human, open-label, multicenter phase I dose-escalation trial of ivuxolimab. The trial enrolled adults with locally advanced or metastatic head and neck squamous cell, hepatocellular, melanoma or renal cell carcinoma. Before TCR sequencing, CD4+ T cells and CD8+ T cells were sorted from peripheral blood as separate populations.

The starting material was CD4+ or CD8+ T cells sorted from blood, obtained in a trial of the OX40 agonist ivuxolimab. Recombination linked TRBV30 to TRBJ2-7; TRBD1 is possibly the D segment (6 matching bases). The source of this sequence is an adult with an advanced solid tumor such as melanoma, head and neck, liver or kidney cancer. The CDR3 region has the sequence CAWVGAAYEQYF. The nucleotides are TGTGCCTGGGTGGGGGCCGCCTACGAGCAGTACTTC.